Each of the 9 T cell receptor beta chains below was sequenced from the same sample in a study of molecular identifiers for immune sequencing clone quantification. One entry per CDR3 protein results from TCRdb running MiXCR on the PCR reads. Counted here are some 320,000 distinct CDR3 sequences, about a quarter occurring once; the ten biggest clones make up 0.65% to 0.95%. Specimen: naive CD8+ T cells from blood, with Jurkat cell RNA spiked in. Subset reported: FACS-sorted CD8+CD4-CCR7+CD45RA+ naive T cells. These receptors came from a human donor in good health. Some libraries in this study had Jurkat cell RNA spiked in.

Details on this clonotype: The CDR3 ends on some other residue instead of the conserved phenylalanine or tryptophan, so this is likely a read error. The rearrangement uses TRBV7-2 and TRBJ1-3; TRBD1 might be the D (5 bases). The CDR3 is made up of 16 amino acids. Per the germline V gene, CDR1 is SGHTA and CDR2 is FQGNSA. The chain's CDR3 is CACSEKRTPSGNTIYY. The CDR3 DNA is TGTGCCTGCAGCGAAAAACGGACACCGTCTGGAAACACCATATATTAT.

This clonotype showed up many times. V is TRBV9 and J is TRBJ2-7; 9 positions match TRBD1. Germline CDR1 and CDR2: SGDLS and YYNGEE. Trimming cost V 3 bases and J 3 bases; bases outside gene matches: 4. CDR3 length: 14 amino acids. Here the CDR3 reads CASSARDRDYEQYF. The CDR3 coding sequence is TGTGCCAGCAGCGCACGGGACAGGGACTACGAGCAGTACTTC.

This clonotype was detected ten times or more. V gene TRBV29-1 combines with J gene TRBJ2-7, with 10 bases aligning to TRBD1. Germline V gene sequence: CDR1 SQVTM, CDR2 ANQGSEA. Trimming at V came to 4 bases and at J to 0 bases, leaving 3 bases not matched to a gene. The CDR3 runs to 14 residues. CDR3 residues: CSVVGQGSSYEQYF. The DNA for the CDR3 is TGCAGCGTTGTGGGACAGGGGAGCTCCTACGAGCAGTACTTC.

This clonotype was found many times. This chain joins TRBV7-2 and TRBJ2-3; D is unresolved. With 1 base removed from V and 13 bases from J, the gap between germline ends came to 9 bases. The CDR3 loop spans 11 amino acids. Looked up from germline, CDR1 is SGHTA and CDR2 is FQGNSA. DNA of the CDR3: TGTGCCAGCAGCTTAGGGGCAGTTAAGTATTTT. It yields the protein CASSLGAVKYF.

This clonotype was picked up many times. CDR3 in DNA: TGTGCCAGCAGCCCCACAGGGAAAGAGCAGTACTTC. It encodes CASSPTGKEQYF. The V call is TRBV6-5, the J call TRBJ2-7; D is perhaps TRBD1 (6 bases). V was cut by 6 bases and J by 7 bases, with 13 bases left in between. The CDR3 is 12 amino acids. Germline loops: CDR1 MNHEY, CDR2 SVGAGI.

With regard to this clonotype: Compared with germline, one end of the junction differs, possibly owing to a read error. The V gene is TRBV27, the J gene TRBJ2-1; D could derive from TRBD1 or TRBD2 (5 bases each). CDR1 is MNHEY and CDR2 is SMNVEV in the germline V gene (reference sequence). CDR3 length equals 13 residues. Here the CDR3 reads CASKTGAYIEQFF. The CDR3 bases are TGTGCCAGCAAGACCGGGGCCTACATTGAGCAGTTCTTC.

V gene TRBV4-3 combines with J gene TRBJ2-2; D perhaps matches TRBD1 (5 bases). Germline CDR1 reads LGHNA; CDR2 reads YSLEER. Trimming removed 0 bases from V and 2 bases from J, with 13 bases in between. The CDR3 runs 17 residues. The CDR3 DNA reads TGCGCCAGCAGCCAAGATCGCGTACAGGCTAACACCGGGGAGCTGTTTTTT. Amino acids: CASSQDRVQANTGELFF.

This clonotype has a handful of counts. V gene TRBV19 combines with J gene TRBJ1-5; no reliable D call. Looked up from germline, CDR1 is LNHDA and CDR2 is SQIVND (reference sequence). The CDR3 has 15 amino acids. The V end lost 3 bases, the J end lost 0 bases, and 9 bases lay between the germline ends. CDR3 residues: CASSMAPGSNQPQHF. The DNA of the CDR3 is TGTGCCAGTAGTATGGCCCCGGGTAGCAATCAGCCCCAGCATTTT.

In this sample, this clonotype turned up a few times. The chain uses TRBV20-1 and TRBJ2-2, with D hard to call. Germline V gives CDR1 DFQATT, CDR2 SNEGSKA (reference sequence). Trimming stripped 5 bases from V and 5 bases from J, with 12 bases between. The CDR3 extends over 13 amino acids. The CDR3, as DNA: TGCAGTGCTTCTAATTTCGGGACCGGGGAGCTGTTTTTT. Protein: CSASNFGTGELFF.